These 31 T cell receptor beta chains share one sample of origin, sequenced in a study of blood T cell repertoires in COVID-19. Assay: immunoSEQ multiplex PCR; the TCRdb copy retains only in-frame clones and omits some. The sample records 350,000 to 450,000 clones, more than 70% being singletons. Sample: peripheral blood. The receptors here all came from a man in his forties or fifties with acute or convalescent COVID-19.

In this sample, this clone turned up once. V and J are TRBV7-2 and TRBJ2-3, with TRBD1 as a possible D gene (6 bases). Germline lookup yields CDR1 SGHTA and CDR2 FQGNSA. The germline V and J ends were trimmed by 5 bases and 1 base, with 10 bases remaining between them. This CDR3 is built from 14 residues. The CDR3 DNA reads TGTGCCAGCAGCCGTAGACAGGGCACAGATACGCAGTATTTT. This gives the protein CASSRRQGTDTQYF.

This rearrangement joins TRBV6-5 to TRBJ1-2; TRBD1 is a possible D gene (5 bases). This CDR3 comprises 14 residues. The V gene's germline CDR1 is MNHEY and CDR2 SVGAGI. The ends were cut back, 0 bases at V and 4 bases at J, with 9 bases in the middle. CDR3 sequence reads: CASSYSSTVYGYTF. The CDR3 nucleotides are TGTGCCAGCAGTTACTCGTCGACAGTCTATGGCTACACCTTC.

The chain is built from TRBV5-1 and TRBJ1-1; D remains unclear. V was pared by 3 bases and J by 0 bases, with 12 bases between. The germline V gene encodes CDR1 SGHRS and CDR2 YFSETQ. The CDR3 runs to 15 residues. The CDR3 DNA follows: TGCGCCAGCAGCTCCTTATCTACTGTGAACACTGAAGCTTTCTTT. Its translation: CASSSLSTVNTEAFF.

This clone was counted once. The chain links TRBV10-1 to TRBJ2-1, with 7 bases that match TRBD2. The CDR3 is 16 residues long. The germline gives CDR1 WNHNN, CDR2 SYGVQD (reference sequence). Germline trimming cut 5 bases from V and 8 bases from J; bases unmatched to any gene: 15. The CDR3 nucleotides are TGCGCCAGCAGTTCAGTTGTCGGGAGGCCCGCAGATGAGCAGTTCTTC. Amino acid sequence: CASSSVVGRPADEQFF.

This sequence joins TRBV7-6 and TRBJ2-1; the match to TRBD2 covers 12 bases. The CDR3 is made up of 15 amino acids. Germline trimming cut 5 bases from V and 8 bases from J; bases unmatched to any gene: 7. Germline V gene lookup returns CDR1 SGHVS and CDR2 FNYEAQ. The CDR3 nucleotides read TGTGCCAGCAGCCTCGGACTAGCGGGGAACCATGAGCAGTTCTTC. Translation: CASSLGLAGNHEQFF.

The rearrangement links TRBV4-1 to TRBJ2-5, with TRBD2 matching 7 bases. CDR3 length: 13 residues. Germline V gene data show CDR1 as MGHRA and CDR2 as YSYEKL. V dropped 4 bases and J dropped 5; count of bases not matched to a gene: 4. CDR3 amino acids: CASSPGLLETQYF. The CDR3 nucleotides read TGCGCCAGCAGCCCGGGACTACTGGAGACCCAGTACTTC.

In its sample, this clone was seen a few times. The rearrangement uses TRBV15 and TRBJ1-5; 9 bases map to TRBD1. With V trimmed by 3 bases and J by 1 base, 7 bases remained unmatched. This CDR3 is 17 amino acids long. The germline CDR1 and CDR2 sequences are LNHNV and YYDKDF (reference sequence). Here the CDR3 DNA reads TGTGCCACCAGCAGCGGACAGGGGTATGAGAGCAATCAGCCCCAGCATTTT. Amino acid sequence: CATSSGQGYESNQPQHF.

This clone appeared a single time. The genes are TRBV29-1 and TRBJ2-7; D might be TRBD1 (6 bases). The CDR3 has 14 residues. Germline loops: CDR1 SQVTM, CDR2 ANQGSEA. V was pared by 1 base and J by 5 bases, with 15 bases between. The CDR3 coding sequence is TGCAGCGTTGAAGGTCCCGGGACAAACCACGAGCAGTACTTC. Amino acid sequence: CSVEGPGTNHEQYF.

The chain combines TRBV5-3 with TRBJ2-7; the D is unclear. TRBV5-3 is an ORF, and what it does is uncertain. Trimming removed 1 base from V and 0 bases from J, with 8 bases in between. CDR3 size: 14 residues. The chain's CDR3 is CARSLKRVSYEQYF. CDR3 nucleotide sequence: TGTGCCAGAAGCTTGAAACGGGTCTCCTACGAGCAGTACTTC.

The chain combines TRBV19 with TRBJ2-3, with unresolved D. Germline V gives CDR1 LNHDA, CDR2 SQIVND (reference sequence). This CDR3 has 13 residues. The V end was cut by 9 bases, the J end by 0 bases, with 10 bases between. The CDR3 region is CASSEVSTDTQYF. The CDR3 DNA is TGTGCCAGCAGCGAGGTTAGCACAGATACGCAGTATTTT.

V gene TRBV5-1 combines with J gene TRBJ1-5; D might be TRBD1 (5 bases). The CDR3 runs 14 residues. CDR1 is SGHRS, CDR2 YFSETQ, per germline. Between the trimmed V and J ends, which lost 7 bases and 5 bases, there was a span of 16 bases. The CDR3 is CASATEGPDQPQHF. For the CDR3, the DNA is TGCGCCAGCGCGACGGAGGGGCCGGATCAGCCCCAGCATTTT. Supplemented by reference TRBV5-1 and TRBJ1-5, the full variable domain reads KAGVTQTPRYLIKTRGQQVTLSCSPISGHRSVSWYQQTPGQGLQFLFEYFSETQRNKGNFPGRFSGRQFSNSRSEMNVSTLELGDSALYLCASATEGPDQPQHFGDGTRLSIL.

The count of this clone is one. The rearrangement links TRBV7-3 to TRBJ2-3, with 7 bases fitting TRBD2. The V gene end was trimmed by 3 bases and the J gene end by 0 bases; junction bases not matched to a gene: 3. This CDR3 comprises 15 residues. Germline-derived CDR1 and CDR2 are SGHTA and FQGTGA. The CDR3 is CASSLGGTSTDTQYF. CDR3 sequence (DNA): TGTGCCAGCAGCTTGGGGGGGACCAGCACAGATACGCAGTATTTT.

The chain has TRBV6-1 and TRBJ1-6; D not certain. This CDR3 has 15 residues. Germline V gene sequence: CDR1 MNHNS, CDR2 SASEGT. V lost 2 bases and J lost 0, with 5 bases in between. This chain's CDR3 is CASSEISSYNSPLHF. The CDR3 DNA reads TGTGCCAGCAGTGAAATCAGCTCCTATAATTCACCCCTCCACTTT.

This chain uses TRBV7-3 with TRBJ2-5, with 7 bases fitting TRBD1. CDR3 length: 14 amino acids. Trimming cost V 5 bases and J 0 bases; bases outside gene matches: 3. Germline CDR1 SGHTA, CDR2 FQGTGA. The CDR3 DNA reads as TGTGCCAGCAGCCCTGGGACAGACCAAGAGACCCAGTACTTC. Translating it yields CASSPGTDQETQYF.

This clone was recorded once. The chain carries TRBV30 and TRBJ2-7, with 9 nucleotides matching TRBD2. Germline CDR1 reads GTSNPN; CDR2 reads SVGIG (reference sequence). There are 15 residues in the CDR3. J gave up 3 bases and V 0 bases, and 6 bases lay outside the gene matches. CDR3: CAWSVKRGDLYEQYF. In DNA, the CDR3 is TGTGCCTGGAGTGTAAAGCGGGGGGACCTCTACGAGCAGTACTTC.

To note about this clone: The sample carries other DNA sequences with the same CDR3. This CDR3 is CASSPPGGYGYTF. In DNA form, the CDR3 reads TGTGCCAGCTCACCACCGGGGGGATATGGCTACACCTTC. This chain uses TRBV18 with TRBJ1-2; possible D gene TRBD1, 5 bases. CDR1 is KGHSH, CDR2 LQKENI, per germline. This CDR3 is 13 amino acids long. V was clipped by 0 bases and J by 5 bases, with 7 bases between them. Filled out from reference TRBV18 and TRBJ1-2, the complete variable domain reads NAGVMQNPRHLVRRRGQEARLRCSPMKGHSHVYWYRQLPEEGLKFMVYLQKENIIDESGMPKERFSAEFPKEGPSILRIQQVVRGDSAAYFCASSPPGGYGYTFGSGTRLTVV.

The gene calls are TRBV5-8 and TRBJ2-7, with 7 bases that match TRBD1. Germline loops: CDR1 SGHTS, CDR2 YDEGEE. The V gene end was trimmed by 0 bases and the J gene end by 5 bases; junction bases not matched to a gene: 5. The CDR3 totals 14 residues. CDR3 sequence reads: CASSLETGWDEQYF. The CDR3 nucleotides are TGTGCCAGCAGCTTGGAGACAGGGTGGGACGAGCAGTACTTC.

This clone was counted many times. The V call is TRBV4-2, the J call TRBJ2-2, with 8 bases matching TRBD1. Per germline, CDR1 LGHNA and CDR2 YNFKEQ. V was clipped by 7 bases and J by 1 base; unmatched bases: 5. The CDR3 spans 15 residues. The CDR3 nucleotides are TGTGCCAGCACTACAGGGGGTCAGAACACCGGGGAGCTGTTTTTT. Amino acid sequence: CASTTGGQNTGELFF.

The CDR3 DNA follows: TGCGCCAGCAGCCATGGGACAGGGACTCTTGGGGCTTTCTTT. It translates to CASSHGTGTLGAFF. This chain uses TRBV4-1 with TRBJ1-1, with 9 nucleotides matching TRBD1. The CDR3 has 14 residues. Trimming at V came to 3 bases and at J to 11 bases, leaving 10 bases not matched to a gene. Germline CDR1 MGHRA, CDR2 YSYEKL.

The V gene is TRBV29-1, the J gene TRBJ2-7; 7 nucleotides line up with TRBD1. The CDR3 has 13 amino acids. Losses at the gene ends were 7 bases for V and 0 bases for J; bases not matched to a gene: 6. Germline V CDR1 and CDR2: SQVTM, ANQGSEA. The CDR3 coding sequence is TGCAGCGCCCAGACAGGGTCCTCCTACGAGCAGTACTTC. The encoded protein is CSAQTGSSYEQYF.

The chain couples TRBV18 to TRBJ2-1; TRBD2 agrees at 8 bases. The V gene end was trimmed by 3 bases and the J gene end by 0 bases; junction bases not matched to a gene: 4. The CDR3 is 16 residues long. The V gene's germline CDR1 is KGHSH and CDR2 LQKENI. The CDR3 is CASSPPGGSSYNEQFF. CDR3 nucleotide sequence: TGTGCCAGCTCACCTCCGGGAGGGAGCTCCTACAATGAGCAGTTCTTC.

The chain has TRBV7-8 and TRBJ2-5; D is uncertain. V gave up 0 bases and J gave up 5 bases, with 7 bases separating them. The V gene's germline CDR1 is SGHVS and CDR2 FQNEAQ. The CDR3 loop spans 13 amino acids. The CDR3 reads CASSLARSETQYF. The DNA of the CDR3 is TGTGCCAGCAGCTTAGCTAGATCGGAGACCCAGTACTTC.

The chain links TRBV5-1 to TRBJ2-7, with TRBD2 identical over 14 bases. This CDR3 contains 16 residues. Germline CDR1 and CDR2: SGHRS and YFSETQ. V trimming: 4 bases; J trimming: 0 bases; junction bases outside the gene matches: 3. The CDR3 DNA follows: TGCGCCAGCAGCCAAGGGACTAGCGGGAGCTCCTACGAGCAGTACTTC. Amino acid sequence: CASSQGTSGSSYEQYF.

The J gene is TRBJ1-4, the V gene TRBV7-9; 9 positions match TRBD1. CDR1 is SEHNR, CDR2 FQNEAQ, per germline (reference sequence). V trimming: 1 base; J trimming: 4 bases; junction bases outside the gene matches: 4. The CDR3 is made up of 16 amino acids. CDR3 protein: CASSLGGQGINEKLFF. In DNA form, the CDR3 reads TGTGCCAGCAGCTTAGGGGGACAGGGCATTAATGAAAAACTGTTTTTT. The full variable domain, in which reference TRBV7-9 and TRBJ1-4 provide the parts outside the CDR3, is DTGVSQNPRHKITKRGQNVTFRCDPISEHNRLYWYRQTLGQGPEFLTYFQNEAQLEKSRLLSDRFSAERPKGSFSTLEIQRTEQGDSAMYLCASSLGGQGINEKLFFGSGTQLSVL.

The chain uses TRBV18 and TRBJ1-2; no firm D call. CDR3 length: 13 residues. V lost 2 bases to trimming and J lost 8 bases, with 12 bases between them. CDR1 KGHSH and CDR2 LQKENI come from the germline V gene. The CDR3 DNA reads TGTGCCAGCTCACCATACGGGGAAGGGGGCTACACCTTC. This encodes CASSPYGEGGYTF.

As concerns this clone: A junction end diverges from the germline sequence, so it may reflect a read error. Other nucleotide sequences from this sample produce the same CDR3. This chain links TRBV11-3 with TRBJ2-7; tentative D call: TRBD2 (5 bases). The germline gives CDR1 SGHNT, CDR2 YENEEA. The CDR3 is 13 residues long. For the CDR3, the DNA is TGTGCCAGCAGCTTCGGGATCTCGGGCGAGCAGTACTTT. Amino acids: CASSFGISGEQYF.

The V gene is TRBV7-2, the J gene TRBJ2-5, with TRBD1 identical over 7 bases. The CDR3 loop spans 15 amino acids. V was pared by 1 base and J by 5 bases, with 7 bases of the junction left unmatched. The germline V gene has CDR1 SGHTA and CDR2 FQGNSA. The CDR3 sequence is CASSLGQGAGETQYF. The CDR3 nucleotides read TGTGCCAGCAGCTTAGGACAGGGAGCAGGGGAGACCCAGTACTTC. Drawing the rest from reference TRBV7-2 and TRBJ2-5, the complete variable domain is GAGVSQSPSNKVTEKGKDVELRCDPISGHTALYWYRQSLGQGLEFLIYFQGNSAPDKSGLPSDRFSAERTGGSVSTLTIQRTQQEDSAVYLCASSLGQGAGETQYFGPGTRLLVL.

The rearrangement links TRBV4-1 to TRBJ2-7; 12 bases line up with TRBD2. The CDR3 length is 16 residues. V lost 4 bases, J lost 2 bases, and 6 bases stayed unmatched. Germline V CDR1 and CDR2: MGHRA, YSYEKL. The CDR3 DNA reads TGCGCCAGCAGCCTGGGACTAGCGGGCTCAGCCTACGAGCAGTACTTC. It codes for CASSLGLAGSAYEQYF.

In DNA form, the CDR3 reads TGTGCCAGCAGTTACTCTGGGGGACTTGACTCCTACGAGCAGTACTTC. Its protein is CASSYSGGLDSYEQYF. The chain couples TRBV6-5 to TRBJ2-7, with D perhaps matching TRBD2 (6 bases). This CDR3 has 16 amino acids. The V gene's germline CDR1 is MNHEY and CDR2 SVGAGI. V was trimmed by 0 bases and J by 0 bases, leaving 12 bases between them.

The chain uses TRBV6-2 or TRBV6-3 and TRBJ1-2; 7 bases match TRBD1. Germline loops: CDR1 MNHEY, CDR2 SVGEGT. After removal of 0 bases from V and 6 bases from J, the junction contained 7 bases not matched to a gene. The CDR3 spans 15 residues. CDR3 residues: CASSYSRTGLHGYTF. CDR3 coding DNA: TGTGCCAGCAGTTACTCGAGGACAGGCCTCCATGGCTACACCTTC.

The chain has TRBV7-9 and TRBJ1-1; 10 positions agree with TRBD1. Germline CDR1 SEHNR, CDR2 FQNEAQ (reference sequence). V trimming: 1 base; J trimming: 11 bases; junction bases outside the gene matches: 7. The CDR3 runs to 14 residues. The CDR3 loop is CASSLDGGQGSAFF. In DNA, the CDR3 is TGTGCCAGCAGCTTAGATGGGGGACAGGGGAGTGCTTTCTTT.